The text below deals with one TCR beta chain. What it binds is not known. This specimen belongs to a study of cytotoxic CD8 clonotypes in ibrutinib-treated CLL. Notes on the study in general: Circulating CD8+ T-cell counts were tracked by baseline clonality, which exceeded that of age-matched healthy donors. Sustained-remission and progressing patients diverged in sampling times.

Sequencing sought depths of 1 in 200,000 to 1 in 1 million T cells. Produced via immunoSEQ multiplex PCR; TCRdb's table is partial and in-frame only. The sample holds around 310,000 clones; approximately 80% are singletons and the top ten take approximately 7%. The CDR3 length is 14 residues. In germline, CDR1 is SGDLS, CDR2 YYNGEE. J gave up 3 bases and V 4 bases, and 6 bases lay outside the gene matches. This specimen was PBMCs, taken before ibrutinib treatment. The gene calls are TRBV9 and TRBJ2-7, with 8 bases that match TRBD2. This TCR came from a human donor with chronic lymphocytic leukemia. The CDR3 here is CASSRSGSLYEQYF. In DNA form, the CDR3 reads TGTGCCAGCAGCCGAAGCGGGAGTCTCTACGAGCAGTACTTC. The full variable domain, its missing parts supplied by reference TRBV9 and TRBJ2-7, is DSGVTQTPKHLITATGQRVTLRCSPRSGDLSVYWYQQSLDQGLQFLIQYYNGEERAKGNILERFSAQQFPDLHSELNLSSLELGDSALYFCASSRSGSLYEQYFGPGTRLTVT.